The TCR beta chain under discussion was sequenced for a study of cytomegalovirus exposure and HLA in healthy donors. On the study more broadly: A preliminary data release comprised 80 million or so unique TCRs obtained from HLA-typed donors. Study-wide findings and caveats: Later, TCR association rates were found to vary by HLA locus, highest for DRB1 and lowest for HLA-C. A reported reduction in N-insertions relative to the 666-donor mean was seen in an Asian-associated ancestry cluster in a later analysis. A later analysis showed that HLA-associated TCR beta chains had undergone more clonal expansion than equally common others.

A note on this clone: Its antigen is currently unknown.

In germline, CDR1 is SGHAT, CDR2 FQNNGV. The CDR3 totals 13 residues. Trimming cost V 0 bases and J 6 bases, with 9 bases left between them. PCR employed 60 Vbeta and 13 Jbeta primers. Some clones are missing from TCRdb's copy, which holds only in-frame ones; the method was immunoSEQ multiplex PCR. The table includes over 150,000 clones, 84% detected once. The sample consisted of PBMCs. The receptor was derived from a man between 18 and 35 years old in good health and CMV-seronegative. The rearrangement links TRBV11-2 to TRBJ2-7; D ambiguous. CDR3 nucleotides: TGTGCCAGCAGCTTAGAGTCGGTCACCGAGCAGTACTTC. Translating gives CASSLESVTEQYF. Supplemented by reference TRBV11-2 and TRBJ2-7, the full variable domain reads EAGVAQSPRYKIIEKRQSVAFWCNPISGHATLYWYQQILGQGPKLLIQFQNNGVVDDSQLPKDRFSAERLKGVDSTLKIQPAKLEDSAVYLCASSLESVTEQYFGPGTRLTVT.